Shown below are 20 T cell receptor beta chains from a single sample sequenced in a study of CD8 T cells in Susac syndrome. Random hexamers were used to reverse transcribe the RNA input (roughly 0.5 to 1 ug). TCRdb re-derived calls from the immunoSEQ multiplex PCR reads in MiXCR, one entry per CDR3 protein. Of about 180,000 distinct CDR3 sequences listed, around 96% are singletons. Sequences were obtained from CD8+ T cells from PBMCs. The receptors were sampled from a human donor with multiple sclerosis.

The rearrangement joins TRBV13 to TRBJ1-6, with D uncertain. The CDR3 loop spans 15 amino acids. CDR1 is PRHDT, CDR2 FYEKMQ, per germline (reference sequence). V lost 3 bases, J lost 7 bases, and 13 bases lay in between. The CDR3 DNA sequence: TGTGCCAGCAGCTTGGAGGGAGCGGGCAATTCACCCCTCCACTTT. It is translated as CASSLEGAGNSPLHF. The full variable domain, its missing parts supplied by reference TRBV13 and TRBJ1-6, is AAGVIQSPRHLIKEKRETATLKCYPIPRHDTVYWYQQGPGQDPQFLISFYEKMQSDKGSIPDRFSAQQFSDYHSELNMSSLELGDSALYFCASSLEGAGNSPLHFGNGTRLTVT.

The CDR3 bases are TGTGCCAGCATCCCTTTAGCGGGAAATCAAGAGACCCAGTACTTC. This translates into CASIPLAGNQETQYF. This chain links TRBV28 with TRBJ2-5, with 8 positions matching TRBD2. The CDR3 is 15 amino acids. J was trimmed by 2 bases and V by 7 bases; bases with no gene match: 9. Germline V gives CDR1 MDHEN, CDR2 SYDVKM.

The CDR3 nucleotides are TGTGCCAGCAGTTTCAACAGCCCGAACACCGGGGAGCTGTTTTTT. This gives the protein CASSFNSPNTGELFF. The J gene is TRBJ2-2, the V gene TRBV12-3 or TRBV12-4; D is ambiguous. The V gene lost 3 bases and the J gene lost 0 bases, with 8 bases spanning the gap. This CDR3 region has 15 residues.

The V and J genes are TRBV20-1 and TRBJ2-7, with TRBD1 matching 10 bases. The V gene's germline CDR1 is DFQATT and CDR2 SNEGSKA (reference sequence). The ends lost 3 bases at V and 3 bases at J; junction bases unmatched: 8. This CDR3 has 15 amino acids. The CDR3, as DNA: TGCAGTGCTAGGATCCGGACAGGGGGAGGCTACGAGCAGTACTTC. This gives the protein CSARIRTGGGYEQYF.

The rearrangement joins TRBV27 to TRBJ2-3; weak D call: TRBD1 (6 bases). Germline loops: CDR1 MNHEY, CDR2 SMNVEV (reference sequence). V was shortened by 5 bases and J by 4 bases, with 13 bases between the two germline ends. The CDR3 is 14 amino acids. CDR3 amino acids: CASSPPRGSDTQYF. For the CDR3, the DNA is TGTGCCAGCAGTCCACCCAGGGGTTCAGATACGCAGTATTTT.

The V gene is TRBV3-1, the J gene TRBJ1-2; the D is unclear. The V end was cut by 8 bases, the J end by 6 bases, with 13 bases between. This CDR3 is built from 12 residues. The V gene's germline CDR1 is LGHDT and CDR2 YNNKEL (reference sequence). The CDR3 DNA reads as TGTGCCAGCGCCTCCGGCATAAATGGCTACACCTTC. Translating it yields CASASGINGYTF.

CDR3 in DNA: TGCAGTGCTAGGGAACCCGGGACTAGCGGGAGGGCCGTTGAGCAGTTCTTC. It specifies CSAREPGTSGRAVEQFF. This chain links TRBV20-1 with TRBJ2-1, with 16 positions matching TRBD2. Trimming cost V 3 bases and J 9 bases; bases outside gene matches: 11. Germline CDR1 is DFQATT and CDR2 is SNEGSKA (reference sequence). There are 17 residues in the CDR3.

V and J are TRBV7-3 and TRBJ2-3, with 8 bases fitting TRBD1. Germline V CDR1 and CDR2: SGHTA, FQGTGA. CDR3 length equals 16 residues. The V gene end was trimmed by 1 base and the J gene end by 0 bases; junction bases not matched to a gene: 3. Here the CDR3 reads CASSLIGTGSTDTQYF. In DNA, the CDR3 is TGTGCCAGCAGCTTAATTGGGACAGGTAGCACAGATACGCAGTATTTT.

The rearrangement links TRBV7-9 to TRBJ2-1; 12 bases line up with TRBD2. The germline V gene has CDR1 SEHNR and CDR2 FQNEAQ (reference sequence). The CDR3 spans 16 residues. Trimming at V came to 5 bases and at J to 8 bases, leaving 10 bases not matched to a gene. The CDR3 loop reads CASSPTLAGGQHEQFF. As DNA, the CDR3 is TGTGCCAGCAGCCCGACACTAGCGGGGGGCCAACATGAGCAGTTCTTC.

This clonotype was counted a few times. The CDR3 coding sequence is TGTGCCAGCAGCTCCCGGGACAGGGGCTACGAGCAGTACTTC. Amino acid sequence: CASSSRDRGYEQYF. The chain links TRBV11-2 to TRBJ2-7; 10 bases fit TRBD1. CDR3 length: 14 residues. The V gene end was trimmed by 4 bases and the J gene end by 3 bases; junction bases not matched to a gene: 3. Germline CDR1 is SGHAT and CDR2 is FQNNGV.

As concerns this clonotype: Its ends do not fully match the called genes, so a read error is possible. V usage is TRBV29-1 and J usage is TRBJ2-1, with D tentatively TRBD1 (5 bases). Per the germline V gene, CDR1 is SQVTM and CDR2 is ANQGSEA. There are 12 residues in the CDR3. CDR3 nucleotide sequence: TGCAGCGCCGGCAGGGTGGGCAATGGGCAGTTCTTC. Translated, it gives CSAGRVGNGQFF.

This clonotype was counted a single time. The chain links TRBV2 to TRBJ1-2; 7 nucleotides match TRBD1. The CDR3 spans 14 residues. Germline assignment: CDR1 SNHLY and CDR2 FYNNEI. The V gene end was trimmed by 6 bases and the J gene end by 8 bases; junction bases not matched to a gene: 12. In DNA, the CDR3 is TGTGCCAGCAGACAGGGCCCCCAAGGGGGCGGCTACACCTTC. It yields the protein CASRQGPQGGGYTF.

V gene TRBV27 combines with J gene TRBJ2-7; D gene ambiguous. This CDR3 contains 15 residues. Germline loops: CDR1 MNHEY, CDR2 SMNVEV (reference sequence). V was trimmed by 0 bases and J by 2 bases, leaving 11 bases between them. In nucleotides, the CDR3 is TGTGCCAGCAGTTTATCCGGCCCTACCCCCTACGAGCAGTACTTC. Protein: CASSLSGPTPYEQYF.

V gene TRBV5-1 combines with J gene TRBJ1-2, with D perhaps matching TRBD1 (5 bases). CDR3 length equals 15 residues. The V end lost 0 bases, the J end lost 8 bases, and 17 bases lay between the germline ends. The germline CDR1 and CDR2 sequences are SGHRS and YFSETQ. This chain's CDR3 is CASSLVVGRAEGYTF. The DNA for the CDR3 is TGCGCCAGCAGCTTGGTTGTCGGCAGGGCGGAAGGCTACACCTTC. Variable domain in full (rest from reference TRBV5-1 and TRBJ1-2): KAGVTQTPRYLIKTRGQQVTLSCSPISGHRSVSWYQQTPGQGLQFLFEYFSETQRNKGNFPGRFSGRQFSNSRSEMNVSTLELGDSALYLCASSLVVGRAEGYTFGSGTRLTVV.

This rearrangement joins TRBV27 to TRBJ2-7, with D unclear. Trimming stripped 4 bases from V and 3 bases from J, with 10 bases between. Germline V CDR1 and CDR2: MNHEY, SMNVEV (reference sequence). The CDR3 extends over 13 amino acids. The CDR3 loop reads CASSYGPLYEQYF. Written as DNA, the CDR3 is TGTGCCAGCAGTTATGGCCCTCTCTACGAGCAGTACTTC.

The gene calls are TRBV12-3 or TRBV12-4 and TRBJ2-7, with a tentative D call TRBD1 (6 bases). V lost 10 bases and J 6 bases, leaving 19 bases between the germline ends. This CDR3 spans 13 amino acids. CDR3 loop: CATTTDSVSEQYF. The DNA for the CDR3 is TGTGCCACCACCACGGACAGCGTGAGCGAGCAGTACTTC.

The chain joins TRBV30 to TRBJ2-1, with 7 bases lining up with TRBD2. J was trimmed by 4 bases and V by 1 base; bases with no gene match: 4. CDR3 length: 14 amino acids. Germline assignment: CDR1 GTSNPN and CDR2 SVGIG (reference sequence). The CDR3 protein is CAWSGLADYNEQFF. In nucleotides, the CDR3 is TGTGCCTGGAGTGGGCTAGCGGATTACAATGAGCAGTTCTTC. Full variable domain (missing parts from reference TRBV30 and TRBJ2-1): SQTIHQWPATLVQPVGSPLSLECTVEGTSNPNLYWYRQAAGRGLQLLFYSVGIGQISSEVPQNLSASRPQDRQFILSSKKLLLSDSGFYLCAWSGLADYNEQFFGPGTRLTVL.

The V and J genes are TRBV7-9 and TRBJ2-3; weak D call: TRBD2 (5 bases). Germline V gives CDR1 SEHNR, CDR2 FQNEAQ (reference sequence). The V end was cut by 5 bases, the J end by 4 bases, with 10 bases between. There are 13 residues in the CDR3. CDR3 amino acids: CASSTRLSDTQYF. CDR3 bases: TGTGCCAGCAGCACCCGACTATCAGATACGCAGTATTTT.

The CDR3, as DNA: TGCAGTGCTAGAGACCGGGGGGCGCGTTCCTACGAGCAGTACTTC. Translating gives CSARDRGARSYEQYF. The V gene is TRBV20-1, the J gene TRBJ2-7; weak D call: TRBD2 (7 bases). Per germline, CDR1 DFQATT and CDR2 SNEGSKA (reference sequence). The V and J ends lost 0 bases and 1 base respectively, with 13 bases between them. This CDR3 comprises 15 residues.

This sequence joins TRBV4-2 and TRBJ2-7; D possibly corresponds to TRBD2 (5 bases). The germline V gene encodes CDR1 LGHNA and CDR2 YNFKEQ. The CDR3 covers 14 residues. V lost 1 base and J lost 3, with 10 bases in between. This CDR3 reads CASSQGPGNYEQYF. The CDR3 DNA is TGTGCCAGCAGCCAAGGTCCGGGGAACTACGAGCAGTACTTC.